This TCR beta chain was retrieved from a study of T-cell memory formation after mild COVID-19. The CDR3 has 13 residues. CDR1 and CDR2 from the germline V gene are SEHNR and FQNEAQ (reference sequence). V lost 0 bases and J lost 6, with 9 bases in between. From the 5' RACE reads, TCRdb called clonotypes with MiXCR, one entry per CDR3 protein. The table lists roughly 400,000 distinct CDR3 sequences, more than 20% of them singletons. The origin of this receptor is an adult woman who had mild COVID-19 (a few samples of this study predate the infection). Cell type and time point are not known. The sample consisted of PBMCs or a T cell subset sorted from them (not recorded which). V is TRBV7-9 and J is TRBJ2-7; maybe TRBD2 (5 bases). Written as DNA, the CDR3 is TGTGCCAGCAGCTTAGCGGGAGAGGCCGAGCAGTACTTC. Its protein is CASSLAGEAEQYF.